This TCR beta chain derives from a study of T cell repertoires in cytomegalovirus infection. The overall study: Public TCR beta signature analysis indicated the presence of both CMV infection and matching HLA type.

This clonotype was observed a handful of times. The antigen is undetermined. Trimming cost V 1 base and J 8 bases; bases outside gene matches: 7. This CDR3 has 16 amino acids. Looked up from germline, CDR1 is KGHDR and CDR2 is SFDVKD. The study, taken as a whole, reports: The ex vivo response was dominated by HLA-C-restricted CMV-specific TCR beta clonotypes. The cumulative frequency of public TCR beta families distinguished individuals who carried CMV together with the relevant HLA.

TCRdb recomputed calls from the reads with MiXCR, one row per CDR3 protein. Altogether about 490,000 distinct CDR3 sequences are present, 26% being singletons, with the ten largest covering roughly an eighth. The sequence derives from a human donor in good health (CMV status not recorded). Some clones in this sample may be carry-over from other donors' samples. The sample comprised PBMCs. The genes are TRBV24-1 and TRBJ2-1, with TRBD2 identical over 10 bases. Here the CDR3 reads CATSDFGASGSYEQFF. CDR3 bases: TGTGCCACCAGTGATTTTGGGGCTAGCGGGAGTTATGAGCAGTTCTTC.